What follows are 20 T cell receptor beta chains derived from one specimen sequenced in a study of PD-L1 blockade in urothelial cancer. Sequencing used immunoSEQ multiplex PCR; TCRdb keeps in-frame clones, though not all of them. The sample has 12,000 to 15,000 clones; roughly 90% are singletons. Sequenced material: PBMCs, taken around atezolizumab (anti-PD-L1) treatment. All receptors derive from a man in his 70s with urothelial cancer.

This chain joins TRBV11-1 and TRBJ2-7, with a tentative D call TRBD1 (5 bases). The CDR3 runs 15 residues. The germline V and J ends were trimmed by 5 bases and 0 bases, with 14 bases remaining between them. Germline V gene sequence: CDR1 SGHAT, CDR2 FQDESV (reference sequence). This CDR3 reads CASSPTTDISYEQYF. CDR3 DNA: TGTGCCAGCAGCCCAACTACGGACATCTCCTACGAGCAGTACTTC.

The chain couples TRBV4-2 to TRBJ2-7; D call uncertain. This CDR3 contains 11 residues. Trimming took off 2 bases at V and 7 bases at J, with 6 bases between the two ends. Germline V gene sequence: CDR1 LGHNA, CDR2 YNFKEQ. CDR3 DNA: TGTGCCAGCAGCCAAACGGAGGAGCAGTACTTC. Translated, it gives CASSQTEEQYF.

The chain recombines TRBV5-1 with TRBJ2-4; 12 bases map to TRBD1. The trim removed 4 bases at V and 7 bases at J, leaving 6 bases unmatched. The CDR3 length is 15 residues. From germline, CDR1 is SGHRS and CDR2 YFSETQ. The CDR3 DNA is TGCGCCAGCAGCGACGCGGGACAGGGGGCGAACATTCAGTACTTC. It yields the protein CASSDAGQGANIQYF.

This clone was seen just once. This sequence joins TRBV21-1 and TRBJ1-2; the D call in the table, TRBD1, was not verified against the DNA. TRBV21-1 is labeled a pseudogene. The CDR3 consists of 13 residues. CDR3: CARTGRTAYGYTF. The CDR3 DNA sequence: TGTGCCAGAACAGGACGGACAGCCTATGGCTACACCTTC.

The chain recombines TRBV5-3 with TRBJ1-5; the match to TRBD1 covers 8 bases. TRBV5-3 is placed among ORFs of uncertain function. This CDR3 is 17 amino acids long. With V trimmed by 5 bases and J by 3 bases, 13 bases remained unmatched. As DNA, the CDR3 is TGTGCCAGAAGAACGGGACAGGCGATCCATGCCAATCAGCCCCAGCATTTT. Amino acids: CARRTGQAIHANQPQHF.

This chain uses TRBV25-1 with TRBJ1-4; D gene unclear. V lost 4 bases and J 2 bases, leaving 14 bases between the germline ends. Germline-derived CDR1 and CDR2 are MGHDK and SYGVNS. This CDR3 has 16 amino acids. This chain's CDR3 is CASSVYLGPTNEKLFF. The CDR3 DNA sequence: TGTGCCAGCAGTGTCTACCTTGGGCCTACTAATGAAAAACTGTTTTTT.

The chain recombines TRBV5-1 with TRBJ1-3, with 7 bases matching TRBD1. The CDR3 is 14 residues long. The V gene end was trimmed by 4 bases and the J gene end by 1 base; junction bases not matched to a gene: 2. Looked up from germline, CDR1 is SGHRS and CDR2 is YFSETQ. The CDR3 region has the DNA TGCGCCAGCAGCGAGGGACAGTCTGGAAACACCATATATTTT. Protein sequence: CASSEGQSGNTIYF.

Concerning this clone: One end of the junction is discordant with germline, which a read error may explain. V is TRBV12-5 and J is TRBJ2-3; 7 bases are shared with TRBD1. This CDR3 is built from 12 residues. Germline values: CDR1 LGHNT, CDR2 FRNRAP. CDR3 sequence (DNA): TGTGCTAGTGGTTTTTCTGGAACAGGGGAACATTTT. This encodes CASGFSGTGEHF.

The CDR3 is CASRGGGPETQYF. Written as DNA, the CDR3 is TGTGCCAGCAGGGGGGGAGGCCCGGAGACCCAGTACTTC. The V call is TRBV6-6, the J call TRBJ2-5; D is perhaps TRBD2 (6 bases). The V gene lost 6 bases and the J gene lost 5 bases, with 13 bases spanning the gap. Germline CDR1 and CDR2: MNHNY and SVGAGI (reference sequence). The CDR3 is 13 amino acids.

DNA for the CDR3: TGTGCCAGCAGCCAAGATTACGGGGGGCGTAGTCAGCCCCAGCATTTT. Translated: CASSQDYGGRSQPQHF. This chain connects TRBV4-2 to TRBJ1-5, with a weak D call TRBD1 (6 bases). In germline, CDR1 is LGHNA, CDR2 YNFKEQ. The CDR3 is 16 amino acids. V lost 0 bases, J lost 6 bases, and 15 bases lay in between.

This clone was picked up one time. This chain joins TRBV28 and TRBJ2-7; 9 bases line up with TRBD1. Germline CDR1 reads MDHEN; CDR2 reads SYDVKM. The CDR3 sequence is 15 residues long. Trimming at V came to 5 bases and at J to 2 bases, leaving 7 bases not matched to a gene. The CDR3 DNA follows: TGTGCCAGCAGTCCGAGGACAGGGGATCCCTACGAGCAGTACTTC. The encoded protein is CASSPRTGDPYEQYF.

This clone was detected only a few times. The rearrangement uses TRBV28 and TRBJ1-5, with no clear D. The germline V gene has CDR1 MDHEN and CDR2 SYDVKM. This CDR3 contains 14 residues. Trimming pared 9 bases from V and 0 bases from J, leaving 12 bases between. CDR3 nucleotides: TGTGCCAGTACGGTAGTCCCTAGCAATCAGCCCCAGCATTTT. It codes for CASTVVPSNQPQHF. Full variable domain (outside the CDR3, taken from reference TRBV28 and TRBJ1-5): DVKVTQSSRYLVKRTGEKVFLECVQDMDHENMFWYRQDPGLGLRLIYFSYDVKMKEKGDIPEGYSVSREKKERFSLILESASTNQTSMYLCASTVVPSNQPQHFGDGTRLSIL.

The chain links TRBV4-1 to TRBJ1-5; maybe TRBD1 (5 bases). CDR1 and CDR2 (germline): MGHRA, YSYEKL. This CDR3 spans 15 amino acids. The V end lost 0 bases, the J end lost 7 bases, and 13 bases lay between the germline ends. Here the CDR3 reads CASSQEPGAEQPQHF. Written as DNA, the CDR3 is TGCGCCAGCAGCCAAGAACCTGGGGCGGAACAGCCCCAGCATTTT.

The V call is TRBV10-2, the J call TRBJ1-1; D unclear. Per the germline V gene, CDR1 is WSHSY and CDR2 is SAAADI. CDR3 length equals 14 residues. Trimming stripped 3 bases from V and 6 bases from J, with 14 bases between. The CDR3 nucleotides read TGCGCCAGCAGTGAAACCTACCAGGCCCCTGAAGCTTTCTTT. Its protein product is CASSETYQAPEAFF.

The rearrangement uses TRBV6-6 and TRBJ2-1; 8 nucleotides line up with TRBD2. CDR3 length: 14 residues. Germline V gene lookup returns CDR1 MNHNY and CDR2 SVGAGI (reference sequence). Trimming removed 2 bases from V and 7 bases from J; junction bases left unmatched: 4. DNA for the CDR3: TGTGCCAGCAGTTACCCCGGGGGGGGGAATGAGCAGTTCTTC. Residues: CASSYPGGGNEQFF.

The rearrangement links TRBV10-3 to TRBJ2-3; a weak D match, TRBD2 (6 bases). Trimming removed 3 bases at V and 9 bases at J, with 19 bases between. The CDR3 extends over 15 amino acids. CDR1 and CDR2 (germline): ENHRY, SYGVKD. DNA of the CDR3: TGTGCCATCAGTGACTACCGGGGGTGGAGGGGAACGCAGTATTTT. As protein: CAISDYRGWRGTQYF.

This sequence joins TRBV10-3 and TRBJ2-5; TRBD2 might be the D (6 bases). From germline, CDR1 is ENHRY and CDR2 SYGVKD. Trimming cost V 4 bases and J 3 bases, with 9 bases left between them. The CDR3 loop spans 13 amino acids. The chain's CDR3 is CAISVKREETQYF. The CDR3 coding sequence is TGTGCCATCAGTGTGAAGCGGGAAGAGACCCAGTACTTC.

The V and J genes are TRBV10-3 and TRBJ2-2; no clear D. The V gene lost 5 bases and the J gene lost 7 bases, with 11 bases spanning the gap. This CDR3 comprises 13 residues. Germline loops: CDR1 ENHRY, CDR2 SYGVKD. The CDR3 DNA reads as TGTGCCATCAGTTTAGCCACCGGCGGGGAGCTGTTTTTT. Translating it yields CAISLATGGELFF.

The chain has TRBV12-5 and TRBJ2-5; 15 bases agree with TRBD2. CDR3 length: 16 residues. CDR1 and CDR2 (germline): LGHNT, FRNRAP. Unmatched junction bases numbered 1, after V lost 3 bases and J lost 2 bases. CDR3 sequence (DNA): TGTGCTAGTGGTTTCGGGACTAGCGGGGGGCAAGAGACCCAGTACTTC. Its protein product is CASGFGTSGGQETQYF.

This chain links TRBV29-1 with TRBJ2-1; 11 nucleotides agree with TRBD2. Germline V CDR1 and CDR2: SQVTM, ANQGSEA. Trimming removed 1 base from V and 4 bases from J; junction bases left unmatched: 9. The CDR3 consists of 17 residues. The CDR3 sequence is CSVEGLAGGPIYNEQFF. The CDR3 DNA follows: TGCAGCGTTGAAGGATTAGCGGGGGGGCCCATTTACAATGAGCAGTTCTTC.